The entry below gives a single T cell receptor (beta chain) sequence along with its context. V lost 1 base to trimming and J lost 7 bases; unmatched junction nucleotides: 6. This CDR3 is built from 15 residues. Germline V gene data show CDR1 as MGHRA and CDR2 as YSYEKL. The data originate from a study of blood T cell repertoires in COVID-19. This table comes from immunoSEQ multiplex PCR, and its TCRdb copy is limited to in-frame clones, with some not included. The sample shows 35,000 to 45,000 clones, 88% of them seen only once. This sequence originates from a human donor in a cohort sampled during active COVID-19. Sequences were obtained from peripheral blood. The chain is built from TRBV4-1 and TRBJ2-7; TRBD1 matches at 11 bases. This CDR3 is CASSQGTGGLGEQYF. The DNA for the CDR3 is TGCGCCAGCAGCCAAGGGACAGGGGGCCTGGGAGAGCAGTACTTC.